These 15 T cell receptor beta chains came from one sample sequenced in a study of blood T cell repertoires in COVID-19. Some clones are missing from TCRdb's copy, which holds only in-frame ones; the method was immunoSEQ multiplex PCR. The data contain roughly 150,000 clones, 75% to 85% of them singletons. Sequenced sample: peripheral blood. The receptors derive from a man between 60 and 70 years old with acute or convalescent COVID-19.

V gene TRBV27 combines with J gene TRBJ1-4; 7 bases fit TRBD1. With V trimmed by 8 bases and J by 2 bases, 8 bases remained unmatched. This CDR3 contains 15 residues. Germline V gene lookup returns CDR1 MNHEY and CDR2 SMNVEV (reference sequence). This chain's CDR3 is CASQGRGQTNEKLFF. The CDR3 nucleotides read TGTGCCAGCCAGGGAAGGGGACAGACTAATGAAAAACTGTTTTTT.

CDR3: CASSQDARTDTQYF. The CDR3 coding sequence is TGTGCCAGCAGCCAAGATGCTCGGACAGATACGCAGTATTTT. The V and J genes are TRBV4-2 and TRBJ2-3; D is uncertain. The V gene lost 0 bases and the J gene lost 3 bases, with 7 bases spanning the gap. This CDR3 comprises 14 residues. Looked up from germline, CDR1 is LGHNA and CDR2 is YNFKEQ.

The chain uses TRBV19 and TRBJ1-2; D call uncertain. The CDR3 extends over 12 amino acids. From germline, CDR1 is LNHDA and CDR2 SQIVND (reference sequence). V was clipped by 1 base and J by 6 bases, with 6 bases between them. The CDR3 DNA reads as TGTGCCAGTAGTATAGCTCGAGATGGCTACACCTTC. Its translation is CASSIARDGYTF.

The rearrangement uses TRBV24-1 and TRBJ1-2, with D possibly TRBD1 on 5 matching bases. V lost 5 bases, J lost 3 bases, and 15 bases lay in between. Germline CDR1 reads KGHDR; CDR2 reads SFDVKD. The CDR3 contains 15 residues. Here the CDR3 reads CATSAAGGSDYGYTF. The CDR3 DNA sequence: TGTGCCACCAGTGCAGCCGGGGGGAGTGACTATGGCTACACCTTC.

V usage is TRBV5-1 and J usage is TRBJ2-3, with TRBD2 matching over 8 bases. The junction had 6 bases not matched to a gene; V was cut back by 3 bases and J by 0 bases. Germline assignment: CDR1 SGHRS and CDR2 YFSETQ. The CDR3 has 16 residues. CDR3: CASSSRLATSTDTQYF. The CDR3 coding sequence is TGCGCCAGCAGCTCCCGACTAGCGACTAGCACAGATACGCAGTATTTT.

This clone was observed a single time. The genes are TRBV5-8 and TRBJ1-5; 7 nucleotides align to TRBD1. This CDR3 has 15 amino acids. The germline V gene has CDR1 SGHTS and CDR2 YDEGEE. The junction had 3 bases not matched to a gene; V was cut back by 3 bases and J by 0 bases. In DNA form, the CDR3 reads TGTGCCAGCAGCTCCAGGGGGTATAGCAATCAGCCCCAGCATTTT. Protein: CASSSRGYSNQPQHF.

The chain recombines TRBV7-2 with TRBJ2-7, with no clear D. Trimming pared 1 base from V and 1 base from J, leaving 5 bases between. Looked up from germline, CDR1 is SGHTA and CDR2 is FQGNSA. The CDR3 spans 13 residues. The DNA of the CDR3 is TGTGCCAGCAGCTTAGACGGGTCCTACGAGCAGTACTTC. This translates into CASSLDGSYEQYF. The full variable domain, its missing parts supplied by reference TRBV7-2 and TRBJ2-7, is GAGVSQSPSNKVTEKGKDVELRCDPISGHTALYWYRQSLGQGLEFLIYFQGNSAPDKSGLPSDRFSAERTGGSVSTLTIQRTQQEDSAVYLCASSLDGSYEQYFGPGTRLTVT.

The chain recombines TRBV28 with TRBJ1-2; TRBD1 matches at 12 bases. This CDR3 spans 14 amino acids. V lost 8 bases and J lost 7; bases outside the gene matches: 8. The germline V gene has CDR1 MDHEN and CDR2 SYDVKM. The CDR3 reads CASGTGGAGGGYTF. CDR3 bases: TGTGCCAGCGGGACAGGGGGCGCTGGGGGTGGCTACACCTTC.

The sample holds a few counts of this clone. The V gene is TRBV11-1, the J gene TRBJ2-3; the match to TRBD2 covers 8 bases. The V gene end was trimmed by 5 bases and the J gene end by 1 base; junction bases not matched to a gene: 8. The germline V gene encodes CDR1 SGHAT and CDR2 FQDESV (reference sequence). The CDR3 has 16 residues. This CDR3 is CASSIGGAGGTDTQYF. In DNA, the CDR3 is TGTGCCAGCAGCATCGGGGGGGCCGGGGGCACAGATACGCAGTATTTT.

In the case of this clone: Other DNA sequences within the sample encode an identical CDR3. The chain carries TRBV7-9 and TRBJ2-7, with 7 bases that match TRBD2. The CDR3 is made up of 14 amino acids. Trimming took 3 bases from V and 4 from J; bases not matched to a gene: 6. CDR1 and CDR2 (germline): SEHNR, FQNEAQ (reference sequence). As DNA, the CDR3 is TGTGCCAGCAGCTTCAGTGGCGGGAGATACGAGCAGTACTTC. Translating it yields CASSFSGGRYEQYF.

The chain carries TRBV28 and TRBJ1-2; 10 bases are a match to TRBD1. The CDR3 is 15 amino acids. Germline CDR1 and CDR2: MDHEN and SYDVKM. V shed 3 bases and J 4 bases; nucleotides not matched to a gene: 5. The CDR3 DNA is TGTGCCAGCAGTTTCTCGGACAGGGGGATCTATGGCTACACCTTC. This sequence encodes CASSFSDRGIYGYTF.

This clone has only a few counts. The chain is built from TRBV4-3 and TRBJ2-7; D ambiguous. Germline V gene lookup returns CDR1 LGHNA and CDR2 YSLEER. Trimming removed 1 base from V and 3 bases from J, with 10 bases in between. The CDR3 has 14 amino acids. The CDR3 bases are TGCGCCAGCAGCCAAGCCGCCGAGAACTACGAGCAGTACTTC. This translates into CASSQAAENYEQYF.

The rearrangement uses TRBV7-9 and TRBJ2-1; D uncertain. This CDR3 is 13 amino acids long. Looked up from germline, CDR1 is SEHNR and CDR2 is FQNEAQ (reference sequence). V lost 5 bases and J lost 6, with 11 bases in between. The CDR3 is CASSPGGFNEQFF. The DNA for the CDR3 is TGTGCCAGCAGCCCAGGTGGCTTCAATGAGCAGTTCTTC.

V and J are TRBV21-1 and TRBJ2-1; the table calls TRBD1, which could not be checked here. TRBV21-1 is given as a pseudogene. This CDR3 comprises 12 residues. The DNA of the CDR3 is TGTGCCAGCAGCCATCCCTACAATGAGCAGTTCTTC. It translates to CASSHPYNEQFF.

The V call is TRBV2, the J call TRBJ1-6; 7 positions agree with TRBD1. CDR3 length: 15 amino acids. The ends lost 5 bases at V and 5 bases at J; junction bases unmatched: 6. From germline, CDR1 is SNHLY and CDR2 FYNNEI. The CDR3 nucleotides read TGTGCCAGCAGTAAGAGACAGGGTCATAATTCACCCCTCCACTTT. It specifies CASSKRQGHNSPLHF.